This T cell receptor beta chain was found in a study of cytomegalovirus exposure and HLA in healthy donors. The CDR3 is 12 residues long. Per the germline V gene, CDR1 is MNHEY and CDR2 is SMNVEV (reference sequence). Note on this clone: Sequence at one end of the junction differs from germline and may be a read error.

PCR employed 60 Vbeta and 13 Jbeta primers. Clones were sequenced by immunoSEQ multiplex PCR, and TCRdb holds only the in-frame ones, with some missing. The table has approximately 85,000 clones, roughly 75% seen once. The chain couples TRBV27 to TRBJ1-5; D remains unclear. The material sequenced was PBMCs. The source is a man younger than 40 in good health and CMV-seronegative. CDR3 nucleotide sequence: TGTGCCAGCAGTCCCCACAATCGGCCCCAGCATTTT. It is translated as CASSPHNRPQHF.